This paragraph covers one TCR beta chain sequence. Its antigen remains unknown. Here immunoSEQ multiplex PCR was the method, and the copy in TCRdb shows in-frame clones only, minus some. This table holds 100,000 to 150,000 clones, about 90% found once. The data are from a study of T cell responses to AZD1222 COVID-19 vaccine. Points from the study as a whole: No repertoire was sampled before or during the peak T cell response, only after it. The span of vaccine-associated CD4 TCRs extended across spike, with dominance at 160-218 and 743-854. Spike-specific TCR breadth and depth rose after two AZD1222 doses. White British ancestry dominated among donors, who included more females, and clonal diversity was possibly underestimated.

The source is an adult in good health. The source was peripheral blood, collected on day 0 of AZD1222 vaccination.

CDR3 coding DNA: TGCGCCAGCAGCCAAGAGGGGTATACGCAGTATTTT. Its translation: CASSQEGYTQYF. The chain carries TRBV4-3 and TRBJ2-3, with D uncertain. CDR3 length equals 12 residues. Trimming took 0 bases from V and 7 from J, leaving 5 bases between them. Germline V gives CDR1 LGHNA, CDR2 YSLEER.